A single sample gave rise to the 17 T cell receptor beta chains below, sequenced in a study of response to subunit inactivated influenza vaccine (dated by TCRdb to 2017 to 2018). Library generation was performed with RT-PCR. The instrument given in TCRdb is Illumina HiSeq 2500. TCRdb reran the public reads through fastp at Q25 and MiXCR, keeping productive beta chains. Each record represents a unique CDR3 protein, reported with the most common genes and DNA among its rows. This sample holds about 170,000 distinct CDR3 sequences; approximately 12% were observed only once. Of the sample, approximately 30% falls within the top ten clones. These same records also appear under a second study, on T cells expressing NK-cell markers. As the second study states: TCR beta cDNA libraries were made by 5'RACE template switching that added a universal primer site and unique molecular identifiers.

Specimen: CD8+ T cells sorted from PBMCs, collected roughly 12 days after vaccination. These receptors were obtained from a man in his fifties or sixties who received an inactivated influenza vaccine. Donor details come from another sample of the same person, matched by shared clones.

This clonotype was seen more than once but under ten times. The V call is TRBV5-1, the J call TRBJ2-7; TRBD2 matches 8 bases. CDR1 is SGHRS, CDR2 YFSETQ, per germline. The CDR3 loop spans 16 amino acids. V shed 0 bases and J 0 bases; nucleotides not matched to a gene: 5. The CDR3 loop reads CASSLVGSGTSYEQYF. Here the CDR3 DNA reads TGCGCCAGCAGCTTGGTTGGTAGCGGGACCTCCTACGAGCAGTACTTC.

The rearrangement links TRBV3-1 to TRBJ2-5; 11 bases map to TRBD2. The CDR3 loop spans 18 amino acids. Germline CDR1 is LGHDT and CDR2 is YNNKEL (reference sequence). V was pared by 1 base and J by 4 bases, with 11 bases of the junction left unmatched. The CDR3 bases are TGTGCCAGCAGCCAAGGTTTAGAACTAGCGGGAGTGGGAGAGACCCAGTACTTC. It encodes CASSQGLELAGVGETQYF.

The chain combines TRBV29-1 with TRBJ2-1; 11 bases map to TRBD1. The germline V gene encodes CDR1 SQVTM and CDR2 ANQGSEA. The length of the CDR3 is 17 residues. The V gene end was trimmed by 4 bases and the J gene end by 3 bases; junction bases not matched to a gene: 11. CDR3 loop: CSVVGQGAARIYNEQFF. The CDR3 DNA reads TGCAGCGTTGTAGGACAGGGGGCCGCTAGAATCTACAATGAGCAGTTCTTC.

This clonotype was counted between two and nine times. CDR3: CASSESSPSAYNEQFF. The CDR3 region has the DNA TGCGCCAGCAGTGAATCTAGCCCGAGTGCCTACAATGAGCAGTTCTTC. This chain links TRBV10-2 with TRBJ2-1; a weak D match, TRBD2 (5 bases). Trimming took off 3 bases at V and 2 bases at J, with 14 bases between the two ends. Germline CDR1 reads WSHSY; CDR2 reads SAAADI. The CDR3 has 16 residues.

This clonotype came up a few times. The V and J genes are TRBV6-5 and TRBJ2-3; D uncertain. The V end lost 2 bases, the J end lost 1 base, and 13 bases lay between the germline ends. Germline loops: CDR1 MNHEY, CDR2 SVGAGI. The length of the CDR3 is 16 residues. The CDR3, as DNA: TGTGCCAGCAGTTACGGTGGGGTCTGGGGCACAGATACGCAGTATTTT. Translated, it gives CASSYGGVWGTDTQYF.

This sequence joins TRBV28 and TRBJ1-4; unclear D gene. From germline, CDR1 is MDHEN and CDR2 SYDVKM. V lost 7 bases and J lost 4, with 10 bases in between. The CDR3 has 13 residues. The CDR3 sequence is CASTQSFNEKLFF. CDR3 DNA: TGTGCCAGCACGCAAAGCTTTAATGAAAAACTGTTTTTT.

This clonotype has at least ten counts. The chain employs TRBV12-3 or TRBV12-4 and TRBJ2-5, with a weak D call TRBD1 (5 bases). This CDR3 region has 15 residues. V lost 5 bases and J lost 4, with 17 bases in between. The CDR3 loop is CASSVFHTGRETQYF. The CDR3 nucleotides read TGTGCCAGCAGTGTCTTTCACACAGGACGAGAGACCCAGTACTTC.

In its sample, this clonotype was seen a few times. This chain links TRBV28 with TRBJ1-4; unclear D gene. The CDR3 totals 15 residues. The germline CDR1 and CDR2 sequences are MDHEN and SYDVKM. V was cut by 7 bases and J by 0 bases, with 12 bases left in between. CDR3 DNA: TGTGCCAGCACCCTTGAAATCGCAACTAATGAAAAACTGTTTTTT. Encoded protein: CASTLEIATNEKLFF.

This clonotype was seen more than once but under ten times. The chain is built from TRBV9 and TRBJ1-1, with D perhaps TRBD1 (6 bases). Trimming took off 3 bases at V and 1 base at J, with 10 bases between the two ends. The germline V gene has CDR1 SGDLS and CDR2 YYNGEE. The CDR3 spans 14 residues. This CDR3 is CASSGGTWNTEAFF. In DNA form, the CDR3 reads TGTGCCAGCAGCGGAGGGACATGGAACACTGAAGCTTTCTTT.

This chain links TRBV6-1 with TRBJ2-7, with D unclear. In germline, CDR1 is MNHNS, CDR2 SASEGT. This CDR3 comprises 16 residues. The ends were cut back, 3 bases at V and 0 bases at J, with 15 bases in the middle. CDR3 loop: CASSEWHSLSSYEQYF. The CDR3 DNA is TGTGCCAGCAGTGAGTGGCACTCCCTCAGCTCCTACGAGCAGTACTTC.

This clonotype was observed at least ten times. The chain links TRBV9 to TRBJ2-7; TRBD2 aligns across 7 bases. The CDR3 runs to 15 residues. Trimming at V came to 0 bases and at J to 2 bases, leaving 5 bases not matched to a gene. The germline CDR1 and CDR2 sequences are SGDLS and YYNGEE. The CDR3 here is CASSVGDYLTYEQYF. CDR3 DNA sequence: TGTGCCAGCAGCGTAGGGGACTACCTCACCTACGAGCAGTACTTC.

A few counts support this clonotype. The chain has TRBV12-3 or TRBV12-4 and TRBJ1-2; D is undetermined. This CDR3 spans 13 amino acids. V lost 3 bases and J lost 4, with 9 bases in between. CDR3 amino acids: CASSFRETYGYTF. The CDR3 nucleotides read TGTGCCAGCAGTTTTAGGGAGACCTATGGCTACACCTTC.

This chain uses TRBV5-1 with TRBJ2-1, with D hard to call. This CDR3 comprises 12 residues. CDR1 is SGHRS and CDR2 is YFSETQ in the germline V gene. V lost 5 bases and J lost 1, with 4 bases in between. This CDR3 is CASRVSYNEQFF. As DNA, the CDR3 is TGCGCCAGCAGGGTGTCCTACAATGAGCAGTTCTTC.

The chain is built from TRBV19 and TRBJ1-1; D remains unclear. The V end was cut by 6 bases, the J end by 6 bases, with 11 bases between. Germline V lookup: CDR1 LNHDA, CDR2 SQIVND (reference sequence). The CDR3 consists of 12 residues. The CDR3 nucleotides read TGTGCCAGTAGATACGGGGATCCTGAAGCTTTCTTT. Translated: CASRYGDPEAFF.

The V gene is TRBV4-3, the J gene TRBJ2-1, with TRBD2 matching 10 bases. CDR1 LGHNA and CDR2 YSLEER come from the germline V gene. The CDR3 has 16 amino acids. V was clipped by 1 base and J by 4 bases; unmatched bases: 4. DNA for the CDR3: TGCGCCAGCAGCCAAGTTCCTAGCGGGGGATACAATGAGCAGTTCTTC. Translation gives CASSQVPSGGYNEQFF.

In this sample, this clonotype turned up a few times. The V and J genes are TRBV2 and TRBJ2-7, with 10 bases lining up with TRBD2. Germline V CDR1 and CDR2: SNHLY, FYNNEI. This CDR3 spans 15 amino acids. With V trimmed by 3 bases and J by 5 bases, 7 bases remained unmatched. DNA of the CDR3: TGTGCCAGCAGTGATCCCGGGACTAGCGTCGACGAGCAGTACTTC. Translating gives CASSDPGTSVDEQYF. Using reference TRBV2 and TRBJ2-7 for the parts outside the CDR3, the full variable domain is EPEVTQTPSHQVTQMGQEVILRCVPISNHLYFYWYRQILGQKVEFLVSFYNNEISEKSEIFDDQFSVERPDGSNFTLKIRSTKLEDSAMYFCASSDPGTSVDEQYFGPGTRLTVT.

This clonotype was seen only a few times. The rearrangement joins TRBV2 to TRBJ2-4; maybe TRBD2 (6 bases). Trimming cost V 4 bases and J 0 bases, with 19 bases left between them. This CDR3 spans 18 amino acids. CDR1 SNHLY and CDR2 FYNNEI come from the germline V gene. CDR3 sequence reads: CASSGPLRGGLAKNIQYF. CDR3 DNA: TGTGCCAGCAGTGGTCCGCTTAGGGGAGGCCTAGCCAAAAACATTCAGTACTTC.